This T cell receptor (beta chain) was captured in a study of T cell repertoires in cytomegalovirus infection. In this sample, this clonotype turned up many times. Its antigen remains unidentified. This CDR3 spans 15 amino acids. V dropped 1 base and J dropped 0 bases, with 9 bases sitting between them. Germline assignment: CDR1 MGHRA and CDR2 YSYEKL. Each CDR3 protein gets one entry after TCRdb re-called the reads with MiXCR. The table shows about 180,000 distinct CDR3 sequences, with less than 25% occurring only once. Study-level results: Identification of carriers of CMV plus the relevant HLA was achieved through cumulative public TCR beta family frequency. The ex vivo response showed dominance by HLA-C-restricted CMV-specific TCR beta clonotypes.

The sequencing used CD8+ T cells from cultured PBMCs, collected from culture after CMV antigen stimulation. This chain links TRBV4-1 with TRBJ1-1, with D possibly being TRBD1 (5 bases). The source of this sequence is a human donor in good health (CMV status not recorded). Some clones in this sample may be carry-over from other donors' samples. CDR3 region: CASSQATGLNTEAFF. The CDR3 DNA follows: TGCGCCAGCAGCCAAGCAACGGGGCTGAACACTGAAGCTTTCTTT.